These T cell receptor beta chains were read from a single sample in a study of cytotoxic CD8 clonotypes in ibrutinib-treated CLL. Produced via immunoSEQ multiplex PCR; TCRdb's table is partial and in-frame only. The sample consists of 40,000 or so clones, 50% to 75% of them appearing once. Here the sequenced sample was PBMCs, taken after 24 months of ibrutinib treatment. The receptors originated from a human donor with chronic lymphocytic leukemia. The CDR3 runs from the conserved cysteine through the conserved F or W. The D gene is left open where the match is weak. A clone size is listed for some rows: how often the clone was seen (once, few, many), or a class if it is expanded.

.	.	TRBV6-1	14	TRBJ2-3	TGTGCCAGCAGTACGGGACTTCTCACAGATACGCAGTATTTT	CASSTGLLTDTQYF
.	once	TRBV7-3	15	TRBJ2-2	TGTGCCAGCAGCTTAGTACAGCCTAACACCGGGGAGCTGTTTTTT	CASSLVQPNTGELFF
.	.	TRBV6-5	15	TRBJ2-7	TGTGCCAGCAGTTACCTGTGGGAGGCCTCCTACGAGCAGTACTTC	CASSYLWEASYEQYF
.	.	TRBV7-9	14	TRBJ1-2	TGTGCCAGCAGCCCCCCGGGAGGGGCGAGTGGCTACACCTTC	CASSPPGGASGYTF
.	few	TRBV23-1	16	TRBJ2-7	TGCGCCAGCAGTCAATCGGGGGCCCTGGGGGTTGGCGAGCAGTACTTC	CASSQSGALGVGEQYF
.	.	TRBV2	13	TRBJ2-1	TGTGCCAGCAGTGAATCGTGGGTCAATGAGCAGTTCTTC	CASSESWVNEQFF
.	few	TRBV6-1	16	TRBJ1-6	TGTGCCAGCAGTGATCTACCGGGACATCGGGGTTCACCCCTCCACTTT	CASSDLPGHRGSPLHF
.	.	TRBV6-5	16	TRBJ1-1	TGTGCCAGCAGTTACAACACACACACAGGGAACACTGAAGCTTTCTTT	CASSYNTHTGNTEAFF
.	.	TRBV7-3	20	TRBJ2-1	TGTGCCAGCAGCTTAACGGGTGCGCAGGCCGCCTTGAGCTCCTACAATGAGCAGTTCTTC	CASSLTGAQAALSSYNEQFF
.	.	TRBV19	11	TRBJ2-3	TGTGCCAGTAGTATGACAGATACGCAGTATTTT	CASSMTDTQYF
.	few	TRBV7-8	13	TRBJ1-2	TGTGCCAGCAGCGACTTCGGGCTTCGGGGCTACACCTTC	CASSDFGLRGYTF
.	.	TRBV30	13	TRBJ2-5	TGTGCCTGGAGTGAGTTTAGGGCAGAGACCCAGTACTTC	CAWSEFRAETQYF
.	few	TRBV9	14	TRBJ2-5	TGTGCCAGCAGCGTAGAGAGATATCAAGAGACCCAGTACTTC	CASSVERYQETQYF